A selection of T cell receptor beta chains follows, all from one sample in a study of T cells in Graves' hyperthyroidism and ophthalmopathy. TCRdb reprocessed the multiplex PCR reads with MiXCR, giving one entry per CDR3 protein. The profile shows 490,000 or so distinct CDR3 sequences, about 16% of them singletons. The sequencing sample was made of blood. Every receptor here comes from a woman aged 25 to 45 with Graves' ophthalmopathy. CDR3s include the opening cysteine and the closing phenylalanine or tryptophan. Fields, in order: clone size, V gene, D gene, J gene, CDR3 protein, CDR3 DNA. The D gene is left open where the match is weak. Part of the rows lack a size; the others show once, few, many or a class for expanded clones.

size: .; V: TRBV28; D: .; J: TRBJ2-4; CDR3: CASRSQGHIQYF; DNA: TGTGCCAGCAGATCGCAGGGCCACATTCAGTACTTC
size: many; V: TRBV6-6; D: .; J: TRBJ2-1; CDR3: CASSYGVARGRDEQFF; DNA: TGTGCCAGCAGTTACGGGGTGGCCAGGGGGAGGGATGAGCAGTTCTTC
size: many; V: TRBV20-1; D: TRBD2; J: TRBJ2-1; CDR3: CSARDWRGLAGLYNEQFF; DNA: TGCAGTGCTAGAGATTGGCGGGGACTAGCGGGACTTTACAATGAGCAGTTCTTC
size: .; V: TRBV20-1; D: TRBD2; J: TRBJ2-1; CDR3: CSARDTSAGEQFF; DNA: TGCAGTGCTCGAGACACTAGCGCGGGTGAGCAGTTCTTC
size: many; V: TRBV7-8; D: .; J: TRBJ1-4; CDR3: CASSFTQPFSGGNEKLFF; DNA: TGTGCCAGCAGCTTCACTCAACCCTTCTCAGGAGGGAATGAAAAACTGTTTTTT
size: .; V: TRBV5-6; D: .; J: TRBJ2-7; CDR3: CASGPEGGAASTAYEQYF; DNA: TGTGCCAGCGGACCAGAGGGTGGGGCCGCTAGTACCGCCTACGAGCAGTACTTC
size: .; V: TRBV6-5; D: TRBD1; J: TRBJ1-6; CDR3: CASSHQTGDNSPLHF; DNA: TGTGCCAGCAGTCACCAGACAGGGGACAATTCACCCCTCCACTTT
size: many; V: TRBV28; D: TRBD2; J: TRBJ2-3; CDR3: CASSFQSFAGGPTDTQYF; DNA: TGTGCCAGCAGTTTTCAGTCCTTCGCGGGAGGGCCGACAGATACGCAGTATTTT
size: few; V: TRBV6-2/TRBV6-3; D: .; J: TRBJ2-7; CDR3: CASSYGGTNEQYF; DNA: TGTGCCAGCAGTTACGGGGGTACCAACGAGCAGTACTTC
size: few; V: TRBV29-1; D: .; J: TRBJ2-1; CDR3: CSVRGTDSNEQFF; DNA: TGCAGCGTTCGGGGGACAGATTCGAATGAGCAGTTCTTC
size: .; V: TRBV19; D: .; J: TRBJ2-3; CDR3: CASSSPPGGTDTQYF; DNA: TGTGCCAGTAGTAGCCCGCCGGGGGGCACAGATACGCAGTATTTT
size: few; V: TRBV20-1; D: TRBD1; J: TRBJ1-6; CDR3: CSAIDRADSPLHF; DNA: TGCAGTGCCATCGACAGGGCTGATTCACCCCTCCACTTT
size: few; V: TRBV4-1; D: .; J: TRBJ2-7; CDR3: CASSQARGGAYEQYF; DNA: TGCGCCAGCAGCCAAGCCCGAGGGGGGGCCTACGAGCAGTACTTC
size: .; V: TRBV3-1; D: .; J: TRBJ1-2; CDR3: CASSFNPNRVYGYTF; DNA: TGTGCCAGCAGCTTTAACCCCAACAGGGTCTATGGCTACACCTTC
size: .; V: TRBV5-1; D: TRBD2; J: TRBJ2-1; CDR3: CASSSGLAGSFGGTTGSSYNEQFF; DNA: TGCGCCAGCAGCTCGGGACTAGCGGGATCTTTTGGAGGGACGACAGGGAGCTCCTACAATGAGCAGTTCTTC
size: .; V: TRBV28; D: .; J: TRBJ2-5; CDR3: CASSRQGKGRETQYF; DNA: TGTGCCAGCAGTCGCCAGGGGAAAGGGAGAGAGACCCAGTACTTC
size: .; V: TRBV19; D: .; J: TRBJ1-5; CDR3: CASSRGGGTLNQPQHF; DNA: TGTGCCAGTAGCCGTGGCGGGGGAACCTTGAATCAGCCCCAGCATTTT
size: few; V: TRBV5-4; D: TRBD1; J: TRBJ2-7; CDR3: CASSAGTGLIEQYF; DNA: TGTGCCAGCAGCGCCGGGACAGGGCTTATCGAGCAGTACTTC
size: .; V: TRBV11-1; D: .; J: TRBJ2-3; CDR3: CASRLYGTDTQYF; DNA: TGTGCCAGCAGACTTTATGGAACAGATACGCAGTATTTT
size: many; V: TRBV5-1; D: .; J: TRBJ2-7; CDR3: CASSLSPEQGWEQYF; DNA: TGCGCCAGCAGCTTGAGCCCAGAACAGGGTTGGGAGCAGTACTTC
size: many; V: TRBV7-2; D: .; J: TRBJ1-2; CDR3: CASSLAPGFHYGYTF; DNA: TGTGCCAGCAGCTTAGCGCCAGGGTTCCACTATGGCTACACCTTC
size: .; V: TRBV19; D: .; J: TRBJ1-1; CDR3: CASSMLGGLNTEAFF; DNA: TGTGCCAGTAGTATGCTAGGGGGATTGAACACTGAAGCTTTCTTT
size: many; V: TRBV6-1; D: .; J: TRBJ1-2; CDR3: CASTEGPRGYNYGYTF; DNA: TGTGCCAGCACGGAGGGCCCCCGGGGATATAACTATGGCTACACCTTC
size: many; V: TRBV7-2; D: .; J: TRBJ2-5; CDR3: CASSPTYQETQYF; DNA: TGTGCCAGCAGCCCGACCTACCAAGAGACCCAGTACTTC
size: .; V: TRBV19; D: TRBD1; J: TRBJ2-7; CDR3: CASSLTGEDEQCF; DNA: TGTGCCAGTAGTTTGACAGGGGAGGACGAGCAGTGCTTC
size: .; V: TRBV4-3; D: .; J: TRBJ2-2; CDR3: CASSQFPGTETGELFF; DNA: TGCGCCAGCAGCCAGTTTCCCGGGACTGAGACCGGGGAGCTGTTTTTT
size: many; V: TRBV11-2; D: .; J: TRBJ2-1; CDR3: CASSLGRVSDEQFF; DNA: TGTGCCAGCAGCTTAGGCAGGGTCAGCGATGAGCAGTTCTTC
size: many; V: TRBV7-2; D: .; J: TRBJ2-7; CDR3: CASSTRASGTYEQYF; DNA: TGTGCCAGCAGCACCCGGGCGTCCGGGACGTACGAGCAGTACTTC
size: .; V: TRBV27; D: .; J: TRBJ1-1; CDR3: CASRFSAGMNTEAFF; DNA: TGTGCCAGCAGGTTTTCGGCAGGCATGAACACTGAAGCTTTCTTT
size: .; V: TRBV27; D: .; J: TRBJ2-7; CDR3: CASSLNPDYYEQYF; DNA: TGTGCCAGCAGTTTAAACCCCGACTACTACGAGCAGTACTTC
size: .; V: TRBV14; D: .; J: TRBJ1-2; CDR3: CASSPNFVRGYTF; DNA: TGTGCCAGCAGCCCGAATTTCGTTCGGGGCTACACCTTC
size: many; V: TRBV11-2; D: .; J: TRBJ2-5; CDR3: CASSPSWGGRETQYF; DNA: TGTGCCAGCAGCCCCTCATGGGGAGGAAGAGAGACCCAGTACTTC
size: few; V: TRBV4-3; D: TRBD1; J: TRBJ1-1; CDR3: CASSQEGQGIAFF; DNA: TGCGCCAGCAGCCAAGAGGGACAGGGAATCGCTTTCTTT
size: many; V: TRBV6-2/TRBV6-3; D: .; J: TRBJ2-7; CDR3: CASSYSIGSSSYEQYF; DNA: TGTGCCAGCAGTTACTCCATAGGCTCGAGCTCCTACGAGCAGTACTTC
size: .; V: TRBV30; D: TRBD2; J: TRBJ2-3; CDR3: CAYAGREGLIDTQYF; DNA: TGTGCCTACGCTGGGCGGGAGGGCCTGATAGATACGCAGTATTTT
size: many; V: TRBV28; D: .; J: TRBJ1-5; CDR3: CASNRRGGMGPQHF; DNA: TGTGCCAGCAACAGAAGGGGGGGAATGGGGCCCCAGCATTTT
size: many; V: TRBV7-9; D: TRBD2; J: TRBJ2-7; CDR3: CASSPPGGGYYEQYF; DNA: TGTGCCAGCAGCCCTCCGGGGGGAGGGTACTACGAGCAGTACTTC
size: .; V: TRBV19; D: .; J: TRBJ2-2; CDR3: CASSIVVANTGELFF; DNA: TGTGCCAGTAGTATAGTTGTAGCCAACACCGGGGAGCTGTTTTTT
size: .; V: TRBV18; D: TRBD2; J: TRBJ2-1; CDR3: CASSPKGAGGASEQFF; DNA: TGTGCCAGCTCGCCAAAGGGAGCGGGAGGGGCTTCTGAGCAGTTCTTC
size: many; V: TRBV11-2; D: .; J: TRBJ2-2; CDR3: CASSPRWGRANTGELFF; DNA: TGTGCCAGCAGCCCCCGATGGGGGCGGGCGAACACCGGGGAGCTGTTTTTT
size: many; V: TRBV7-9; D: .; J: TRBJ2-1; CDR3: CASSLGPHHNEQFF; DNA: TGTGCCAGCAGCTTAGGACCCCATCACAATGAGCAGTTCTTC
size: once; V: TRBV6-2/TRBV6-3; D: .; J: TRBJ2-7; CDR3: CASSEWGAGQYF; DNA: TGTGCCAGCAGTGAATGGGGTGCCGGGCAGTACTTC
size: .; V: TRBV19; D: .; J: TRBJ1-1; CDR3: CASSIQGMNTEAFF; DNA: TGTGCCAGTAGTATACAGGGGATGAACACTGAAGCTTTCTTT
size: .; V: TRBV3-1; D: .; J: TRBJ2-1; CDR3: CASSQDPHSTQFF; DNA: TGTGCCAGCAGCCAAGACCCCCACAGTACTCAGTTCTTC
size: .; V: TRBV19; D: TRBD2; J: TRBJ2-2; CDR3: CASSSGLAGDGGELFF; DNA: TGTGCCAGTAGTTCCGGACTAGCGGGAGATGGCGGGGAGCTGTTTTTT